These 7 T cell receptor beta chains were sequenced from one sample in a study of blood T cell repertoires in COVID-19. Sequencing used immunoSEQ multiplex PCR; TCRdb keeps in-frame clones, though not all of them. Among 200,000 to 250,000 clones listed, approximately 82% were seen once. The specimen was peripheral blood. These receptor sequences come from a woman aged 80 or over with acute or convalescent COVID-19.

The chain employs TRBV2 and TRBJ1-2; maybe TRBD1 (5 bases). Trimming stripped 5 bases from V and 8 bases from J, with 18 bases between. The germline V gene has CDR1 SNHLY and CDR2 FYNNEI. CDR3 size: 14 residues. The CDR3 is CASSPRGLTRGYTF. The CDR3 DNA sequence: TGTGCCAGCAGTCCTCGGGGACTCACTCGGGGCTACACCTTC.

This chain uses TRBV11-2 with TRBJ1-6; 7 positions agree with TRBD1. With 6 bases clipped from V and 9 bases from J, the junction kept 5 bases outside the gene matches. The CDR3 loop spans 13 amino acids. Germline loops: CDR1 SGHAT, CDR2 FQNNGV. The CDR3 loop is CASSTGEGSPLHF. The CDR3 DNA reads TGTGCCAGCAGTACAGGGGAAGGTTCACCCCTCCACTTT. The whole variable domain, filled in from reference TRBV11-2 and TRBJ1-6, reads EAGVAQSPRYKIIEKRQSVAFWCNPISGHATLYWYQQILGQGPKLLIQFQNNGVVDDSQLPKDRFSAERLKGVDSTLKIQPAKLEDSAVYLCASSTGEGSPLHFGNGTRLTVT.

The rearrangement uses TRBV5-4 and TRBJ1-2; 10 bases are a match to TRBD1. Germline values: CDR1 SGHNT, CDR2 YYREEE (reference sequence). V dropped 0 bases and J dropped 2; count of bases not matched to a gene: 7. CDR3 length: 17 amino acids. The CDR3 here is CASSLGGTGAANYGYTF. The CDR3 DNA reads TGTGCCAGCAGCTTGGGGGGGACAGGGGCCGCGAACTATGGCTACACCTTC.

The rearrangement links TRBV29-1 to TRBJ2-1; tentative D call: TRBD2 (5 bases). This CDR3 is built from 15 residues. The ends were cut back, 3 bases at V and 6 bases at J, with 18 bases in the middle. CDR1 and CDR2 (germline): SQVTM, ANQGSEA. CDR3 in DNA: TGCAGCGTTGAGCTGTGGGGAGATTTGGGCAATGAGCAGTTCTTC. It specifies CSVELWGDLGNEQFF.

CDR3 loop: CASRYQGSSTDTQYF. For the CDR3, the DNA is TGCGCCAGCAGGTATCAGGGTTCCAGCACAGATACGCAGTATTTT. The rearrangement links TRBV5-1 to TRBJ2-3; tentatively, D is TRBD1 (5 bases). CDR1 is SGHRS and CDR2 is YFSETQ in the germline V gene. The CDR3 has 15 amino acids. Trimming took off 5 bases at V and 0 bases at J, with 13 bases between the two ends.

CDR3: CASSLFWDRGPGNTIYF. In DNA form, the CDR3 reads TGTGCCAGCAGCTTATTTTGGGACAGGGGGCCTGGAAACACCATATATTTT. This rearrangement joins TRBV7-2 to TRBJ1-3; 12 bases agree with TRBD1. Trimming removed 2 bases from V and 2 bases from J; junction bases left unmatched: 4. The CDR3 is made up of 17 amino acids. CDR1 and CDR2 from the germline V gene are SGHTA and FQGNSA.

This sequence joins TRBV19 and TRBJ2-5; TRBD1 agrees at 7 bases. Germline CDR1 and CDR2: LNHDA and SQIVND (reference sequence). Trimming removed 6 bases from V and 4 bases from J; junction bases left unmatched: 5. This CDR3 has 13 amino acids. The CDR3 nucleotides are TGTGCCAGTAGAAGACAGGGCTTAGAGACCCAGTACTTC. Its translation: CASRRQGLETQYF.